These 4 T cell receptor beta chains share one sample of origin, sequenced in a study of cytomegalovirus exposure and HLA in healthy donors. Sequencing used immunoSEQ multiplex PCR; TCRdb keeps in-frame clones, though not all of them. There are roughly 200,000 clones in the sample; 80% to 85% occur only once, and approximately 3% lies in the top ten. Source material: PBMCs. These receptors were collected from a young woman in good health and CMV-seropositive.

The chain couples TRBV15 to TRBJ2-3; D possibly corresponds to TRBD1 (6 bases). Germline V gene lookup returns CDR1 LNHNV and CDR2 YYDKDF (reference sequence). V was cut by 3 bases and J by 0 bases, with 13 bases left in between. This CDR3 region has 16 residues. CDR3 amino acids: CATSSTRTASTDTQYF. In DNA, the CDR3 is TGTGCCACCAGCAGTACCCGGACAGCTAGCACAGATACGCAGTATTTT.

In DNA form, the CDR3 reads TGTGCCAGCAGTGTAACAGGGGGTGAAAAACTGTTTTTT. Translated, it gives CASSVTGGEKLFF. The V call is TRBV2, the J call TRBJ1-4; 8 bases match TRBD1. J lost 7 bases, V lost 4 bases, and 2 bases had no gene match. Germline CDR1 is SNHLY and CDR2 is FYNNEI. The CDR3 is 13 amino acids.

This chain uses TRBV29-1 with TRBJ2-3; TRBD2 aligns across 8 bases. Per germline, CDR1 SQVTM and CDR2 ANQGSEA. V shed 7 bases and J 4 bases; nucleotides not matched to a gene: 4. This CDR3 spans 12 amino acids. CDR3 region: CSGGTSSDTQYF. Here the CDR3 DNA reads TGCAGCGGAGGGACTAGTTCAGATACGCAGTATTTT.

This clone was counted a few times. The chain couples TRBV11-1 to TRBJ2-2, with D possibly matching TRBD2 (5 bases). V dropped 6 bases and J dropped 4 bases, with 9 bases sitting between them. CDR3 size: 13 residues. CDR1 and CDR2 (germline): SGHAT, FQDESV (reference sequence). CDR3 amino acids: CASSRRGTGELFF. In nucleotides, the CDR3 is TGTGCCAGCAGTCGCCGGGGCACCGGGGAGCTGTTTTTT.